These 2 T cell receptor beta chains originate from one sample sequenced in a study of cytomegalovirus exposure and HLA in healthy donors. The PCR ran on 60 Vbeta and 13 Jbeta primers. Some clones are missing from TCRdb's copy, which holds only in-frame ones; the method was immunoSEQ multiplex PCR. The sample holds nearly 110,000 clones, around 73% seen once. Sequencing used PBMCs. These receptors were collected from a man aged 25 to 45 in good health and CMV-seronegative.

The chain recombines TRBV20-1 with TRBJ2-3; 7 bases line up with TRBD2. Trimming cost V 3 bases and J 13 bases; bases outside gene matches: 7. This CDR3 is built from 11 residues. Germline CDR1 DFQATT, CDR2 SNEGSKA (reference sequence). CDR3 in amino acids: CSASGSGIEYF. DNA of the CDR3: TGCAGTGCTAGCGGCAGCGGGATTGAGTATTTT.

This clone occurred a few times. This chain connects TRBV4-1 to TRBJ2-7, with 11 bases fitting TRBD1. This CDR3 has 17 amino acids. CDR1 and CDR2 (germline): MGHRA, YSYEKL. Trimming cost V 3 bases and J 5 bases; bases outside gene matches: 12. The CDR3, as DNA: TGCGCCAGCAGCCAGTTAGTTGGGACAGGGGGTAAGAACGAGCAGTACTTC. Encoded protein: CASSQLVGTGGKNEQYF.